The rows below give T cell receptor beta chains drawn from one sample of a study of T cells in Graves' hyperthyroidism and ophthalmopathy. TCRdb re-derived calls from the multiplex PCR reads in MiXCR, one entry per CDR3 protein. The sample includes roughly 350,000 distinct CDR3 sequences, approximately 13% of them seen just once. Sequenced material: blood. The receptors were gathered from a woman in her 30s with Graves' hyperthyroidism. The CDR3 runs from the conserved cysteine through the conserved F or W. D genes are given only for firm matches. Rows give clone size only sometimes, using once, few, many, or a class for an expanded clone.

V gene: TRBV12-3/TRBV12-4; J gene: TRBJ1-6; D gene: NA; clone size: many; CDR3 DNA: TGTGCCAGCGGGACCGGGAATTCACCCCTCCACTTT; CDR3 protein: CASGTGNSPLHF
V gene: TRBV7-9; J gene: TRBJ2-1; D gene: NA; clone size: NA; CDR3 DNA: TGTGCCAGCAGCTTAGCCTACCTGTCACGCCGGGGTTCCCTCTACAATGAGCAGTTCTTC; CDR3 protein: CASSLAYLSRRGSLYNEQFF
V gene: TRBV19; J gene: TRBJ2-1; D gene: NA; clone size: NA; CDR3 DNA: TGTGCCAGTAGTACCACTGTTTTCCCTTACAATGAGCAGTTCTTC; CDR3 protein: CASSTTVFPYNEQFF
V gene: TRBV7-3; J gene: TRBJ2-1; D gene: NA; clone size: NA; CDR3 DNA: TGTGCCAGCAGCTTACGAGGAGCGGATAGCGAGCAGTTCTTC; CDR3 protein: CASSLRGADSEQFF
V gene: TRBV3-1; J gene: TRBJ2-5; D gene: TRBD2; clone size: NA; CDR3 DNA: TGTGCCAGCAGCCAAGAGGGACTAGCGGGAGGGCCCCAGTACTTC; CDR3 protein: CASSQEGLAGGPQYF
V gene: TRBV11-2; J gene: TRBJ2-3; D gene: NA; clone size: NA; CDR3 DNA: TGTGCCAGTACCCGGGTCCCCGGATCGGCAGCAGATACGCGGTATTTT; CDR3 protein: CASTRVPGSAADTRYF
V gene: TRBV5-1; J gene: TRBJ2-1; D gene: TRBD2; clone size: NA; CDR3 DNA: TGCGCCAGCAGCTTGACTAGCGGGAGATTGAATGAGCAGTTCTTC; CDR3 protein: CASSLTSGRLNEQFF
V gene: TRBV4-2; J gene: TRBJ2-5; D gene: TRBD2; clone size: NA; CDR3 DNA: TGTGCCAGCAGCCAAGACTGGCGCGGGGGGTTTGAGACCCAGTACTTC; CDR3 protein: CASSQDWRGGFETQYF
V gene: TRBV11-2; J gene: TRBJ2-1; D gene: TRBD2; clone size: many; CDR3 DNA: TGTGCCAGCAGTTCCGGACTAGCAGTACAGTTCTTC; CDR3 protein: CASSSGLAVQFF
V gene: TRBV5-1; J gene: TRBJ2-1; D gene: NA; clone size: few; CDR3 DNA: TGCGCCAGCAGCTCCGGACAGCCTTCCTACAATGAGCAGTTCTTC; CDR3 protein: CASSSGQPSYNEQFF
V gene: TRBV20-1; J gene: TRBJ1-5; D gene: NA; clone size: NA; CDR3 DNA: TGCAGTGCTACCGTTGGGGATTTGCTCGGTCAGCCCCAGCATTTT; CDR3 protein: CSATVGDLLGQPQHF
V gene: TRBV6-1; J gene: TRBJ1-6; D gene: NA; clone size: few; CDR3 DNA: TGTGCCAGCAGGCAGGGTAATTCACCCCTCCACTTT; CDR3 protein: CASRQGNSPLHF
V gene: TRBV20-1; J gene: TRBJ1-5; D gene: NA; clone size: NA; CDR3 DNA: TGCAGTGCTAGAGTAGCGGGAGACACCGGGGAGCCCAATCAGCCCCAGCATTTT; CDR3 protein: CSARVAGDTGEPNQPQHF
V gene: TRBV28; J gene: TRBJ2-7; D gene: NA; clone size: many; CDR3 DNA: TGTGCCAGCAAGACCCTTGGGTACGAGCAGTACTTC; CDR3 protein: CASKTLGYEQYF
V gene: TRBV7-9; J gene: TRBJ1-2; D gene: NA; clone size: few; CDR3 DNA: TGTGCCAGCAGCCGCAGGGCAATAGGAACGGGATATGGCTACACCTTC; CDR3 protein: CASSRRAIGTGYGYTF
V gene: TRBV9; J gene: TRBJ1-1; D gene: NA; clone size: few; CDR3 DNA: TGTGCCAGCAGCGTAGGAGACTACACTGAAGCTTTCTTT; CDR3 protein: CASSVGDYTEAFF
V gene: TRBV7-9; J gene: TRBJ2-7; D gene: NA; clone size: many; CDR3 DNA: TGTGCCAGCAGCCAAGGGACGTACGAGCAGTACTTC; CDR3 protein: CASSQGTYEQYF
V gene: TRBV2; J gene: TRBJ2-7; D gene: TRBD2; clone size: few; CDR3 DNA: TGTGCCAGCAGTGAATTGCTTGGGGGGGGAAACGAGCAGTACTTC; CDR3 protein: CASSELLGGGNEQYF
V gene: TRBV20-1; J gene: TRBJ1-3; D gene: TRBD1; clone size: few; CDR3 DNA: TGCAGTGCTAGCAGACAGGGAACTGGAAACACCATATATTTT; CDR3 protein: CSASRQGTGNTIYF
V gene: TRBV3-1; J gene: TRBJ2-5; D gene: TRBD1; clone size: NA; CDR3 DNA: TGTGCCAGCAGCCCACCCCGAAGAGGGGGCCGGGAGACCCAGTACTTC; CDR3 protein: CASSPPRRGGRETQYF
V gene: TRBV28; J gene: TRBJ2-5; D gene: NA; clone size: NA; CDR3 DNA: TGTGCCAGCAGTACCCCCAGGGTGGAGACCCAGTACTTC; CDR3 protein: CASSTPRVETQYF
V gene: TRBV2; J gene: TRBJ2-1; D gene: NA; clone size: many; CDR3 DNA: TGTGCCAGCGGAAGTAGTAATGAGCAGTTCTTC; CDR3 protein: CASGSSNEQFF
V gene: TRBV11-2; J gene: TRBJ2-7; D gene: NA; clone size: many; CDR3 DNA: TGTGCCAGCAGCTGGGACTCCTACGAGCAGTACTTC; CDR3 protein: CASSWDSYEQYF
V gene: TRBV6-2/TRBV6-3; J gene: TRBJ2-1; D gene: TRBD2; clone size: many; CDR3 DNA: TGTGCCAGCAGTTACGGTTGGGGACTAGCGGGAGAAGGTCCCCGTAGCTCCTACAATGAGCAGTTCTTC; CDR3 protein: CASSYGWGLAGEGPRSSYNEQFF
V gene: TRBV12-3/TRBV12-4; J gene: TRBJ2-4; D gene: TRBD2; clone size: many; CDR3 DNA: TGTGCCAGCTGTATCGGGAGGGTGCCCAAAAACATTCAGTACTTC; CDR3 protein: CASCIGRVPKNIQYF
V gene: TRBV7-6; J gene: TRBJ2-1; D gene: NA; clone size: many; CDR3 DNA: TGTGCCAGCAGCCTCGACAGAAATGAGCAGTTCTTC; CDR3 protein: CASSLDRNEQFF
V gene: TRBV19; J gene: TRBJ2-7; D gene: NA; clone size: NA; CDR3 DNA: TGTGCCAGTAACCGGGACACGAGCTCCTACAAGCAGTACTTC; CDR3 protein: CASNRDTSSYKQYF
V gene: TRBV7-7; J gene: TRBJ2-2; D gene: TRBD1; clone size: NA; CDR3 DNA: TGTGCTAGCAGCTTATTGATTTGGGACAGGTCGAACACCGGGGAGCTGTTTTTT; CDR3 protein: CASSLLIWDRSNTGELFF
V gene: TRBV19; J gene: TRBJ2-3; D gene: NA; clone size: many; CDR3 DNA: TGTGCCAGTAGTATGGAGGGGCGGTCGAGCACAGATACGCAGTATTTT; CDR3 protein: CASSMEGRSSTDTQYF
V gene: TRBV30; J gene: TRBJ2-3; D gene: TRBD2; clone size: few; CDR3 DNA: TGTGCCTGGGGCGGGGGGGGTCGGTCAGATACGCAGTATTTT; CDR3 protein: CAWGGGGRSDTQYF
V gene: TRBV28; J gene: TRBJ2-3; D gene: NA; clone size: many; CDR3 DNA: TGTGCCAGCAGTCCCCGGGGACGGACTAGCACAGATACGCAGTATTTT; CDR3 protein: CASSPRGRTSTDTQYF
V gene: TRBV28; J gene: TRBJ2-3; D gene: NA; clone size: many; CDR3 DNA: TGTGCCAGCAGTTTAATGGCGAGAGATACGCAGTATTTT; CDR3 protein: CASSLMARDTQYF
V gene: TRBV7-7; J gene: TRBJ2-1; D gene: NA; clone size: many; CDR3 DNA: TGTGCAGTTGGGAATGAGCAGTTCTTC; CDR3 protein: CAVGNEQFF
V gene: TRBV7-8; J gene: TRBJ2-7; D gene: TRBD2; clone size: many; CDR3 DNA: TGTGCCAGCAGCCCTGCTAGCGGGAGAGCAAGCGAGCAGTACTTC; CDR3 protein: CASSPASGRASEQYF
V gene: TRBV28; J gene: TRBJ2-2; D gene: NA; clone size: many; CDR3 DNA: TGTGCCAGCAGTTTAAATAGTCGCCTCAGGGAGCCCGGGGAGCTGTTTTTT; CDR3 protein: CASSLNSRLREPGELFF
V gene: TRBV2; J gene: TRBJ1-6; D gene: NA; clone size: many; CDR3 DNA: TGTGCCAGCAGTGACTGGCGGAGCTCCTATAATTCACCCCTCCACTTT; CDR3 protein: CASSDWRSSYNSPLHF
V gene: TRBV7-2; J gene: TRBJ2-7; D gene: NA; clone size: few; CDR3 DNA: TGTGCCAGCAGCTTAGAGTTATTCTTTGAACAGTACTTC; CDR3 protein: CASSLELFFEQYF
V gene: TRBV6-1; J gene: TRBJ1-6; D gene: TRBD1; clone size: many; CDR3 DNA: TGTGCCAGCAGGACCCACAGGGGTCCACCCCTCCACTTT; CDR3 protein: CASRTHRGPPLHF
V gene: TRBV5-1; J gene: TRBJ1-1; D gene: NA; clone size: NA; CDR3 DNA: TGCGCCAGCAGCTTGGAAAAGCCCCCTGAAGCTTTCTTT; CDR3 protein: CASSLEKPPEAFF
V gene: TRBV2; J gene: TRBJ2-3; D gene: NA; clone size: many; CDR3 DNA: TGTGCCCGCAGGGACCTAAGCACAGATACGCAGTATTTT; CDR3 protein: CARRDLSTDTQYF
V gene: TRBV20-1; J gene: TRBJ2-1; D gene: NA; clone size: NA; CDR3 DNA: TGCAGTGCTAGCCCCCCCCTAGCCAATGAGCAGTTCTTC; CDR3 protein: CSASPPLANEQFF
V gene: TRBV7-9; J gene: TRBJ2-1; D gene: NA; clone size: NA; CDR3 DNA: TGTGCCAGCAGCTTTGAAGAGAACAATGAGCAGTTCTTC; CDR3 protein: CASSFEENNEQFF
V gene: TRBV4-3; J gene: TRBJ2-2; D gene: NA; clone size: NA; CDR3 DNA: TGCGCCAGCAGCCAAGGGGGAGACACCGGGGAGCTGTTTTTT; CDR3 protein: CASSQGGDTGELFF
V gene: TRBV6-1; J gene: TRBJ1-4; D gene: TRBD1; clone size: many; CDR3 DNA: TGTGCCAGCAGTTTGACAGGGGGTGTTGAAAAACTGTTTTTT; CDR3 protein: CASSLTGGVEKLFF
V gene: TRBV11-3; J gene: TRBJ2-7; D gene: NA; clone size: NA; CDR3 DNA: TGTGCCAGCAGCTTAGCAGGGGATCACTACGAGCAGTACTTC; CDR3 protein: CASSLAGDHYEQYF
V gene: TRBV5-6; J gene: TRBJ2-3; D gene: NA; clone size: few; CDR3 DNA: TGTGCCAGCAGCTTGGTAGGCAGTAGGAGTGGAGATACGCAGTATTTT; CDR3 protein: CASSLVGSRSGDTQYF
V gene: TRBV7-3; J gene: TRBJ2-1; D gene: TRBD1; clone size: few; CDR3 DNA: TGTGCCAGCAGCCCCCCCGGGACAGGGGTCCATGAGCAGTTCTTC; CDR3 protein: CASSPPGTGVHEQFF
V gene: TRBV9; J gene: TRBJ2-2; D gene: NA; clone size: many; CDR3 DNA: TGTGCCAGCAGCGATAGCGGAGCGAACACCGGGGAGCTGTTTTTT; CDR3 protein: CASSDSGANTGELFF
V gene: TRBV11-2; J gene: TRBJ2-7; D gene: TRBD2; clone size: many; CDR3 DNA: TGTGCCAGCAGCTTAGAATCTCAACTGTGGGGACTAGCCTACGAGCAGTACTTC; CDR3 protein: CASSLESQLWGLAYEQYF
V gene: TRBV4-1; J gene: TRBJ2-5; D gene: NA; clone size: NA; CDR3 DNA: TGCGCCAGCAGCCAATATGACGGGAAGGAGACCCAGTACTTC; CDR3 protein: CASSQYDGKETQYF
V gene: TRBV12-3/TRBV12-4; J gene: TRBJ2-4; D gene: NA; clone size: many; CDR3 DNA: TGTGCCAGCAGTTTAGGGGGGACAAGGGCCAAAAACATTCAGTACTTC; CDR3 protein: CASSLGGTRAKNIQYF
V gene: TRBV20-1; J gene: TRBJ2-2; D gene: TRBD1; clone size: many; CDR3 DNA: TGCAGTGCCAAGACAGGGGAGACCGGGGAGCTGTTTTTT; CDR3 protein: CSAKTGETGELFF
V gene: TRBV10-2; J gene: TRBJ1-1; D gene: NA; clone size: NA; CDR3 DNA: TGCGCCAGCAGTCAGGCCGGGAACACTGAAGCTTTCTTT; CDR3 protein: CASSQAGNTEAFF
V gene: TRBV10-1; J gene: TRBJ2-4; D gene: NA; clone size: few; CDR3 DNA: TGCGCCAGCAGCAGGGTAGGCGACGGGTCCAAAAACATTCAGTACTTC; CDR3 protein: CASSRVGDGSKNIQYF
V gene: TRBV5-6; J gene: TRBJ2-1; D gene: TRBD1; clone size: NA; CDR3 DNA: TGTGCCAGCAGCCAGAGTCAGGGGGTCTTCGTCAATGAGCAGTTCTTC; CDR3 protein: CASSQSQGVFVNEQFF
V gene: TRBV6-6; J gene: TRBJ1-2; D gene: NA; clone size: few; CDR3 DNA: TGTGCCAGCAGTTACTCGAAGGCAGGCACTTATGGCTACACCTTC; CDR3 protein: CASSYSKAGTYGYTF
V gene: TRBV12-5; J gene: TRBJ2-5; D gene: NA; clone size: many; CDR3 DNA: TGTGCTAGTGGTCCCTCCGATGGGACCCAGTACTTC; CDR3 protein: CASGPSDGTQYF
V gene: TRBV12-3/TRBV12-4; J gene: TRBJ1-1; D gene: NA; clone size: many; CDR3 DNA: TGTGCCAGCAGTCTCTATGGAGCTTTCTTT; CDR3 protein: CASSLYGAFF
V gene: TRBV6-1; J gene: TRBJ1-5; D gene: NA; clone size: many; CDR3 DNA: TGTGCCAGCAGTGAACGGGGTTTGGGCAATCAGCCCCAGCATTTT; CDR3 protein: CASSERGLGNQPQHF
V gene: TRBV7-9; J gene: TRBJ2-7; D gene: NA; clone size: few; CDR3 DNA: TGTGCCAGCAGCTTAGTTTACGCGGAGGGAATAAACGACGAGCAGTACTTC; CDR3 protein: CASSLVYAEGINDEQYF